A single sample gave rise to the 30 T cell receptor beta chains below, sequenced in a study of shared clonotypes between healthy human individuals. The table came from immunoSEQ multiplex PCR; TCRdb's copy has only in-frame clones and leaves some out. Found here are about 1 million clones, about 75% of them singletons; the top ten hold about 1.5%. Sequenced input: memory CD4+ T cells sorted from blood. Noted subset: CD45RA-negative fraction. The receptors stem from a man aged 18 to 35 in good health.

This rearrangement joins TRBV13 to TRBJ2-3; D tentatively fits TRBD1 or TRBD2 (5 bases each). V gave up 5 bases and J gave up 14 bases, with 20 bases separating them. Germline assignment: CDR1 PRHDT and CDR2 FYEKMQ (reference sequence). The CDR3 covers 13 residues. CDR3 loop: CASSVKTGTGRYF. CDR3 nucleotides: TGTGCCAGCAGCGTGAAAACCGGGACCGGTCGGTATTTT.

The chain links TRBV14 to TRBJ2-1; tentatively, D is TRBD2 (6 bases). The CDR3 spans 17 residues. Germline CDR1 and CDR2: SGHDN and FVKESK. Trimming left V 0 bases short and J 4 bases short, with 16 bases between. CDR3 in amino acids: CASSQDWRDRFYNEQFF. CDR3 nucleotide sequence: TGTGCCAGCAGCCAAGATTGGAGGGATCGGTTTTACAATGAGCAGTTCTTC.

This chain connects TRBV6-1 to TRBJ2-4, with D hard to call. V was clipped by 5 bases and J by 0 bases, with 11 bases between them. The CDR3 is made up of 15 amino acids. Germline CDR1 is MNHNS and CDR2 is SASEGT. DNA of the CDR3: TGTGCCAGCAGTACACCCAAAATAGCCAAAAACATTCAGTACTTC. Translated, it gives CASSTPKIAKNIQYF.

The rearrangement links TRBV10-1 to TRBJ2-1; D gene ambiguous. Germline loops: CDR1 WNHNN, CDR2 SYGVQD (reference sequence). V was cut by 4 bases and J by 10 bases, with 11 bases left in between. The CDR3 spans 12 residues. The CDR3 region is CASSANLEEQFF. The CDR3 DNA reads as TGCGCCAGCAGTGCGAACTTGGAAGAGCAGTTCTTC.

In this sample, this clone turned up a few times. CDR3 coding DNA: TGTGCCTGGAGTAGGAGCCCCGAGCAGTACTTC. Protein sequence: CAWSRSPEQYF. The chain carries TRBV30 and TRBJ2-7, with D unclear. The germline V gene encodes CDR1 GTSNPN and CDR2 SVGIG (reference sequence). V lost 2 bases and J 6 bases, leaving 8 bases between the germline ends. The CDR3 sequence is 11 residues long.

J is TRBJ1-2 and V is TRBV7-9, with TRBD1 matching over 7 bases. V shed 5 bases, J shed 1 base, and the junction held 7 bases outside the gene matches. The CDR3 consists of 15 residues. Germline V gene sequence: CDR1 SEHNR, CDR2 FQNEAQ (reference sequence). CDR3 loop: CASSPDRIINYGYTF. The DNA for the CDR3 is TGTGCCAGCAGCCCGGACAGGATCATTAACTATGGCTACACCTTC.

Here the CDR3 reads CASSDYSRVANEKLFF. The CDR3 nucleotides read TGTGCCAGCAGCGATTACAGCAGGGTAGCTAATGAAAAACTGTTTTTT. The V and J genes are TRBV5-6 and TRBJ1-4; weak D call: TRBD1 (5 bases). Germline CDR1 is SGHDT and CDR2 is YYEEEE. This CDR3 is 16 amino acids long. V dropped 4 bases and J dropped 3 bases, with 16 bases sitting between them.

The V and J genes are TRBV2 and TRBJ2-1, with D unresolved. Germline assignment: CDR1 SNHLY and CDR2 FYNNEI. V lost 8 bases to trimming and J lost 0 bases, with 11 bases between them. The CDR3 runs to 14 residues. The CDR3 protein is CASFPSGSYNEQFF. The CDR3, as DNA: TGTGCCAGCTTTCCTTCCGGCTCCTACAATGAGCAGTTCTTC.

DNA of the CDR3: TGCGCCAGCAGCCAGGGACTAGCGGGAGTTGTTGAGCAGTTCTTC. Encoded protein: CASSQGLAGVVEQFF. This chain connects TRBV5-1 to TRBJ2-1; TRBD2 matches 14 bases. The germline V gene has CDR1 SGHRS and CDR2 YFSETQ. J was trimmed by 9 bases and V by 4 bases; bases with no gene match: 6. The CDR3 is 15 residues long.

This clone showed up many times. The chain recombines TRBV7-3 with TRBJ2-2, with 7 bases that match TRBD1. V trimming: 5 bases; J trimming: 7 bases; junction bases outside the gene matches: 7. The CDR3 loop spans 14 amino acids. CDR1 SGHTA and CDR2 FQGTGA come from the germline V gene. The CDR3 reads CASSPRQGDGELFF. CDR3 nucleotides: TGTGCCAGCAGCCCTAGACAGGGAGACGGGGAGCTGTTTTTT.

This clone was found once. This sequence joins TRBV5-1 and TRBJ1-4, with 7 bases that match TRBD1. Trimming took 2 bases from V and 0 from J; bases not matched to a gene: 4. Germline V gene lookup returns CDR1 SGHRS and CDR2 YFSETQ. The CDR3 runs 16 residues. The CDR3 spells CASSFGQVATNEKLFF. The CDR3 DNA is TGCGCCAGCAGCTTTGGACAGGTTGCAACTAATGAAAAACTGTTTTTT.

This sequence joins TRBV6-1 and TRBJ2-5; 14 bases are shared with TRBD2. The CDR3 loop spans 15 amino acids. V lost 5 bases to trimming and J lost 5 bases; unmatched junction nucleotides: 4. In germline, CDR1 is MNHNS, CDR2 SASEGT. CDR3 nucleotides: TGTGCCAGCAGTCCGTGGACTAGCGGGAGGGAGACCCAGTACTTC. This sequence encodes CASSPWTSGRETQYF.

DNA for the CDR3: TGTGCCAGCAGCTCTGGCGGAAACTCCTACGAGCAGTACTTC. It translates to CASSSGGNSYEQYF. V usage is TRBV11-2 and J usage is TRBJ2-7; D is unresolved. The CDR3 has 14 residues. Germline loops: CDR1 SGHAT, CDR2 FQNNGV. V dropped 4 bases and J dropped 0 bases, with 10 bases sitting between them.

The genes are TRBV30 and TRBJ2-5; D is unclear. This CDR3 contains 14 residues. Trimming took off 4 bases at V and 1 base at J, with 13 bases between the two ends. Germline V CDR1 and CDR2: GTSNPN, SVGIG (reference sequence). This chain's CDR3 is CAWNGAIIQETQYF. CDR3 nucleotides: TGTGCCTGGAACGGCGCAATAATCCAAGAGACCCAGTACTTC.

This clone was picked up a small number of times. The chain is built from TRBV30 and TRBJ1-1; 7 bases map to TRBD1. The CDR3 loop spans 14 amino acids. Germline values: CDR1 GTSNPN, CDR2 SVGIG (reference sequence). Trimming at V came to 6 bases and at J to 3 bases, leaving 10 bases not matched to a gene. CDR3 protein: CACLHRGWDTEAFF. The CDR3 DNA sequence: TGTGCCTGCCTCCACAGGGGCTGGGACACTGAAGCTTTCTTT.

About this clone: Different DNA sequences within this sample yield the same CDR3. The chain recombines TRBV11-3 with TRBJ1-1; no definite D call. The CDR3 contains 13 residues. Germline loops: CDR1 SGHNT, CDR2 YENEEA. V lost 1 base and J 1 base, leaving 4 bases between the germline ends. The CDR3 sequence: CASSLVGNTEAFF. CDR3 coding DNA: TGTGCCAGCAGCTTAGTTGGGAACACTGAAGCTTTCTTT.

The V gene is TRBV5-6, the J gene TRBJ2-7; TRBD1 matches 9 bases. The ends lost 4 bases at V and 5 bases at J; junction bases unmatched: 4. Germline V gene data show CDR1 as SGHDT and CDR2 as YYEEEE. The CDR3 extends over 13 amino acids. The CDR3 spells CASSRDRVHEQYF. CDR3 nucleotide sequence: TGTGCCAGCAGCCGGGACAGGGTCCACGAGCAGTACTTC.

Comments on this clone: Distinct nucleotide sequences in the sample also encode this CDR3. This rearrangement joins TRBV7-9 to TRBJ2-2; D not resolved. The CDR3 runs 16 residues. Per the germline V gene, CDR1 is SEHNR and CDR2 is FQNEAQ (reference sequence). V was trimmed by 0 bases and J by 1 base, leaving 9 bases between them. The CDR3 sequence is CASSLALAGNTGELFF. CDR3 bases: TGTGCCAGCAGCTTAGCCTTAGCCGGGAACACCGGGGAGCTGTTTTTT. Full variable domain (missing parts from reference TRBV7-9 and TRBJ2-2): DTGVSQNPRHKITKRGQNVTFRCDPISEHNRLYWYRQTLGQGPEFLTYFQNEAQLEKSRLLSDRFSAERPKGSFSTLEIQRTEQGDSAMYLCASSLALAGNTGELFFGEGSRLTVL.

This chain links TRBV4-2 with TRBJ1-4; perhaps TRBD1 as D (6 bases). Trimming took 4 bases from V and 8 from J, leaving 17 bases between them. Germline CDR1 LGHNA, CDR2 YNFKEQ. The CDR3 runs 15 residues. This CDR3 is CASSLPTWGQEKLFF. CDR3 in DNA: TGTGCCAGCAGCCTTCCGACGTGGGGGCAGGAAAAACTGTTTTTT.

V gene TRBV6-1 combines with J gene TRBJ2-1; TRBD2 matches 10 bases. The V and J ends lost 6 bases and 7 bases, in that order; junction bases with no gene match: 9. CDR3 size: 15 residues. CDR1 MNHNS and CDR2 SASEGT come from the germline V gene. The CDR3 is CASSGPQRGGNEQFF. CDR3 DNA sequence: TGTGCCAGCAGCGGCCCCCAGCGGGGGGGAAATGAGCAGTTCTTC.

V is TRBV30 and J is TRBJ2-3, with D perhaps TRBD1 (5 bases). Trimming took off 2 bases at V and 4 bases at J, with 16 bases between the two ends. CDR3 size: 15 residues. CDR1 GTSNPN and CDR2 SVGIG come from the germline V gene (reference sequence). The CDR3 is CAWSFQGGEADTQYF. The CDR3 DNA sequence: TGTGCCTGGAGTTTTCAGGGCGGTGAAGCAGATACGCAGTATTTT. The variable domain in full, with the rest retrieved from reference TRBV30 and TRBJ2-3, is SQTIHQWPATLVQPVGSPLSLECTVEGTSNPNLYWYRQAAGRGLQLLFYSVGIGQISSEVPQNLSASRPQDRQFILSSKKLLLSDSGFYLCAWSFQGGEADTQYFGPGTRLTVL.

V and J are TRBV5-4 and TRBJ2-7, with 9 bases aligning to TRBD2. The CDR3 loop spans 15 amino acids. Germline V CDR1 and CDR2: SGHNT, YYREEE (reference sequence). V lost 4 bases, J lost 6 bases, and 11 bases stayed unmatched. The CDR3 protein is CASSPLAGVGSEQYF. In DNA form, the CDR3 reads TGTGCCAGCAGCCCGTTAGCGGGAGTCGGGTCCGAGCAGTACTTC.

The V and J genes are TRBV14 and TRBJ1-5; possible D gene TRBD1, 5 bases. Trimming removed 6 bases from V and 5 bases from J, with 11 bases in between. There are 13 residues in the CDR3. CDR1 SGHDN and CDR2 FVKESK come from the germline V gene. Written as DNA, the CDR3 is TGTGCCAGCAGTAAGGGGCCCCATCAGCCCCAGCATTTT. It specifies CASSKGPHQPQHF.

The chain is built from TRBV6-1 and TRBJ2-1; TRBD1 agrees at 8 bases. V shed 2 bases and J 15 bases; nucleotides not matched to a gene: 12. Per the germline V gene, CDR1 is MNHNS and CDR2 is SASEGT. The CDR3 is made up of 14 amino acids. Here the CDR3 reads CASSERGTGPGMFF. CDR3 DNA: TGTGCCAGCAGTGAAAGGGGGACAGGTCCGGGGATGTTCTTC.

V usage is TRBV4-3 and J usage is TRBJ2-1, with 10 bases fitting TRBD2. The CDR3 length is 16 residues. Trimming removed 3 bases from V and 7 bases from J; junction bases left unmatched: 9. CDR1 and CDR2 (germline): LGHNA, YSLEER. Here the CDR3 DNA reads TGCGCCAGCAGCCATGCCCTAGCGGGAGCCGTGAATGAGCAGTTCTTC. It yields the protein CASSHALAGAVNEQFF.

This clone showed up just once. The rearrangement uses TRBV5-1 and TRBJ2-7; D is unresolved. Trimming took off 6 bases at V and 5 bases at J, with 18 bases between the two ends. CDR1 SGHRS and CDR2 YFSETQ come from the germline V gene. CDR3 length equals 14 residues. The CDR3 DNA sequence: TGCGCCAGCAACCAGAACGGCTTTCCTGACGAGCAGTACTTC. Protein sequence: CASNQNGFPDEQYF.

The chain is built from TRBV4-1 and TRBJ1-1; no definite D call. With 3 bases removed from V and 4 bases from J, the gap between germline ends came to 12 bases. The V gene's germline CDR1 is MGHRA and CDR2 YSYEKL. This CDR3 has 14 amino acids. CDR3: CASSQQGRSTEAFF. CDR3 sequence (DNA): TGCGCCAGCAGCCAGCAAGGGAGAAGCACTGAAGCTTTCTTT.

This clone came up once. The chain combines TRBV6-5 with TRBJ1-6, with TRBD1 identical over 7 bases. CDR1 is MNHEY and CDR2 is SVGAGI in the germline V gene. V was clipped by 2 bases and J by 8 bases; unmatched bases: 6. The CDR3 is made up of 15 amino acids. CDR3: CASSYEGARDSPLHF. CDR3 DNA: TGTGCCAGCAGTTACGAGGGGGCGCGAGATTCACCCCTCCACTTT.

The gene calls are TRBV6-5 and TRBJ2-4; D perhaps matches TRBD2 (5 bases). Germline CDR1 reads MNHEY; CDR2 reads SVGAGI. The CDR3 is 15 amino acids. The V gene lost 6 bases and the J gene lost 1 base, with 13 bases spanning the gap. CDR3 coding DNA: TGTGCCAGCAGCACGACGGGAAAGGCCAAAAACATTCAGTACTTC. This sequence encodes CASSTTGKAKNIQYF.

The chain has TRBV4-1 and TRBJ1-4; weak D call: TRBD1 (5 bases). Per the germline V gene, CDR1 is MGHRA and CDR2 is YSYEKL. Trimming removed 3 bases at V and 8 bases at J, with 13 bases between. This CDR3 is 14 amino acids long. Written as DNA, the CDR3 is TGCGCCAGCAGCCAGGGACCGGAACGAGAAAAACTGTTTTTT. This translates into CASSQGPEREKLFF.